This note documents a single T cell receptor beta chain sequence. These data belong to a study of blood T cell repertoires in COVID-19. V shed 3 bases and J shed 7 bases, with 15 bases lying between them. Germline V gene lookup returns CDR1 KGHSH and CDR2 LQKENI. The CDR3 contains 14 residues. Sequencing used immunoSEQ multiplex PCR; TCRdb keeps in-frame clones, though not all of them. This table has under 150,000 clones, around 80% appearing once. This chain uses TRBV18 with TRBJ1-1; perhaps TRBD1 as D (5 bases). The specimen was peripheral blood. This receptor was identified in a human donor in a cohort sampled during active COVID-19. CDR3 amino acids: CASSPLRGAGEAFF. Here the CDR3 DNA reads TGTGCCAGCTCACCCTTGCGGGGCGCGGGTGAAGCTTTCTTT.